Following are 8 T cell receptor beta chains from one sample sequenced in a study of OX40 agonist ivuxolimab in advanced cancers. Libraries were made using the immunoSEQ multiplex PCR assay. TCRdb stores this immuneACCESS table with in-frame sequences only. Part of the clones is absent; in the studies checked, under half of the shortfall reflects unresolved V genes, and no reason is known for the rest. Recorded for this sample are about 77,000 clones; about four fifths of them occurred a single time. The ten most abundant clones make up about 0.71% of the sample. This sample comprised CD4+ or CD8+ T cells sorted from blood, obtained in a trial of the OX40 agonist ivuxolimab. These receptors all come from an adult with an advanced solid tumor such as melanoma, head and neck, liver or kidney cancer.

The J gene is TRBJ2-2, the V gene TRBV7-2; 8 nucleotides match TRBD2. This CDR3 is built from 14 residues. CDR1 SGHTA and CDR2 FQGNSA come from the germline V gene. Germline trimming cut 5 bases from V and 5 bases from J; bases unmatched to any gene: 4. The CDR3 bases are TGTGCCAGCAGCCGGGGGGGCCGGACCGGGGAGCTGTTTTTT. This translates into CASSRGGRTGELFF. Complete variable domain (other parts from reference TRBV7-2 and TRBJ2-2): GAGVSQSPSNKVTEKGKDVELRCDPISGHTALYWYRQSLGQGLEFLIYFQGNSAPDKSGLPSDRFSAERTGGSVSTLTIQRTQQEDSAVYLCASSRGGRTGELFFGEGSRLTVL.

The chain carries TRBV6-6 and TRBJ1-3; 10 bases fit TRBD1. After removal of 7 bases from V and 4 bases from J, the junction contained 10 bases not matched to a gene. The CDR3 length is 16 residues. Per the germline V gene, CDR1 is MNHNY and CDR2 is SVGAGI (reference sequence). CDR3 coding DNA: TGTGCCAGCACCCGACAGGGGGCGATGAGGGGAAACACCATATATTTT. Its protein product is CASTRQGAMRGNTIYF.

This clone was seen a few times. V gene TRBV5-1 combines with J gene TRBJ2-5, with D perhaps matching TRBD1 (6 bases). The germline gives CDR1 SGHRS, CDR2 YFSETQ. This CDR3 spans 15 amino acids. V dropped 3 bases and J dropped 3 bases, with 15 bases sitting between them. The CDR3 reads CASSSFGQWEETQYF. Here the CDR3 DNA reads TGCGCCAGCAGCTCCTTTGGACAGTGGGAAGAGACCCAGTACTTC.

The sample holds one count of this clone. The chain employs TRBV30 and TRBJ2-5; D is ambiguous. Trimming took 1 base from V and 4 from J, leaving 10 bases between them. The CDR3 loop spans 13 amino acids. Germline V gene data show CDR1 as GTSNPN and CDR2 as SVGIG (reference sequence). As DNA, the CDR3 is TGTGCCTGGAGTGCCCCCGTCGGAGAGACCCAGTACTTC. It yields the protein CAWSAPVGETQYF. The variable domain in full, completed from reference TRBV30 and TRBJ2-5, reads SQTIHQWPATLVQPVGSPLSLECTVEGTSNPNLYWYRQAAGRGLQLLFYSVGIGQISSEVPQNLSASRPQDRQFILSSKKLLLSDSGFYLCAWSAPVGETQYFGPGTRLLVL.

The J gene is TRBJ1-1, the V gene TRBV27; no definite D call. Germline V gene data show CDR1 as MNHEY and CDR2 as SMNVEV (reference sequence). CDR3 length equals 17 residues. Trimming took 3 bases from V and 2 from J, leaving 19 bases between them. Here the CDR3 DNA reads TGTGCCAGCAGTTTCAAATTCACCGGACGGGAAAACACTGAAGCTTTCTTT. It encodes CASSFKFTGRENTEAFF.

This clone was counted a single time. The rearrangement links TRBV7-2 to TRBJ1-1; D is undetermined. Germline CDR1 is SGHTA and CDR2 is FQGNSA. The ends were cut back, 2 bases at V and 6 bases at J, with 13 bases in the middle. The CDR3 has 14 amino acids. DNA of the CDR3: TGTGCCAGCAGCTTAATGATACGGGTTTCTGAAGCTTTCTTT. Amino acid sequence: CASSLMIRVSEAFF.

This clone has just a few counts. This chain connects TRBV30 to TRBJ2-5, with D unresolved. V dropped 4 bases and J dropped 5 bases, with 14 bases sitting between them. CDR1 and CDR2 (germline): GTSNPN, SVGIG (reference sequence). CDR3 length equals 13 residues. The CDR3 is CAWISGNEETQYF. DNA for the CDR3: TGTGCCTGGATCTCTGGGAACGAGGAGACCCAGTACTTC.

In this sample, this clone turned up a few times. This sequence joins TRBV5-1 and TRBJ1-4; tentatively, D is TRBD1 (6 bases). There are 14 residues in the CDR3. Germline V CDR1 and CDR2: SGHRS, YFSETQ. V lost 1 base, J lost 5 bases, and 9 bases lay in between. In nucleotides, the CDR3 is TGCGCCAGCAGCTTGAACACAGGGAATGAAAAACTGTTTTTT. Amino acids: CASSLNTGNEKLFF.